The subject of this entry is one T cell receptor beta chain. The run of the v3.0 immunoSEQ assay was at survey level. Produced via immunoSEQ multiplex PCR; TCRdb's table is partial and in-frame only. The sample holds about 25,000 clones, about 87% seen once. These data originate in a study of long-term antiretroviral therapy in people with HIV. Unmatched junction bases numbered 6, after V lost 4 bases and J lost 2 bases. Germline values: CDR1 SGHTA, CDR2 FQGTGA. The CDR3 length is 16 residues. This chain links TRBV7-3 with TRBJ2-3, with 10 bases aligning to TRBD2. This TCR was sampled from a man between 45 and 60 years old with HIV. Sequenced here: unsorted PBMCs, sampled 1.8 years before starting antiretroviral therapy. The CDR3 region has the DNA TGTGCCAGCAGCTCCCTAGCGGGGGTGACCACAGATACGCAGTATTTT. As protein: CASSSLAGVTTDTQYF.